The 9 T cell receptor beta chains given below trace back to one sample, sequenced in a study of TIL therapy for anti-PD-1-resistant metastatic lung cancer. The time point was: pre-treatment sample, taken before nivolumab and TIL therapy. The immunoSEQ assay was v3. Clones were read by immunoSEQ multiplex PCR, and TCRdb kept only the in-frame ones, dropping some. The repertoire holds approximately 50,000 clones, with 81% as singletons. The source was blood, collected at baseline. Receptors were obtained from a person aged 25 to 85 with non-small cell lung cancer.

This chain joins TRBV6-2 or TRBV6-3 and TRBJ2-3, with 7 bases lining up with TRBD2. The V segment lost 2 bases and the J segment 2 bases; nucleotides outside the gene matches: 7. The CDR3 runs to 16 residues. Germline V gene sequence: CDR1 MNHEY, CDR2 SVGEGT. For the CDR3, the DNA is TGTGCCAGCAGTTACGGGGCTAGCGGAAACACAGATACGCAGTATTTT. Amino acids: CASSYGASGNTDTQYF.

The chain carries TRBV5-5 and TRBJ2-1; tentative D call: TRBD2 (6 bases). There are 12 residues in the CDR3. Per the germline V gene, CDR1 is SGHKS and CDR2 is YYEKEE (reference sequence). V gave up 0 bases and J gave up 10 bases, with 8 bases separating them. For the CDR3, the DNA is TGTGCCAGCAGCTTGGAGGCGGGAGAGCAGTTCTTC. As protein: CASSLEAGEQFF.

The J gene is TRBJ2-5, the V gene TRBV18; D is perhaps TRBD1 or TRBD2 (5 bases each). Germline V gene sequence: CDR1 KGHSH, CDR2 LQKENI. Trimming cost V 4 bases and J 5 bases, with 11 bases left between them. This CDR3 spans 13 amino acids. The CDR3 coding sequence is TGTGCCAGCTCACTGTCGAGGGGCGAGACCCAGTACTTC. Residues: CASSLSRGETQYF.

This rearrangement joins TRBV30 to TRBJ2-2; TRBD2 might be the D (6 bases). V lost 2 bases to trimming and J lost 0 bases, with 10 bases between them. The CDR3 consists of 15 residues. Germline assignment: CDR1 GTSNPN and CDR2 SVGIG (reference sequence). DNA of the CDR3: TGTGCCTGGAGTTCGGCGGGGTCGAACACCGGGGAGCTGTTTTTT. Its translation: CAWSSAGSNTGELFF.

This clone was seen just once. The V gene is TRBV19, the J gene TRBJ2-1, with TRBD2 matching 11 bases. The CDR3 has 16 residues. Unmatched junction bases numbered 11, after V lost 5 bases and J lost 8 bases. CDR1 is LNHDA, CDR2 SQIVND, per germline (reference sequence). CDR3 sequence: CASSPRLAGKSYEQFF. In DNA, the CDR3 is TGTGCCAGTAGTCCGAGACTAGCGGGAAAGTCATATGAGCAGTTCTTC.

Regarding this clone: Germline is not matched at one junction end, which may reflect a read error. The rearrangement joins TRBV4-2 to TRBJ1-2; D is unclear. Germline V gene lookup returns CDR1 LGHNA and CDR2 YNFKEQ. The CDR3 spans 13 residues. The CDR3 bases are TGTGCCAGCAGCCAAGATGGTGGTATAGGGATGAGATTC. Translating gives CASSQDGGIGMRF.

CDR3: CASSTLSPYTETQYF. The CDR3 bases are TGTGCCAGCTCAACTTTGAGCCCCTACACAGAGACCCAGTACTTC. The chain has TRBV6-5 and TRBJ2-5; no firm D call. The V end lost 8 bases, the J end lost 4 bases, and 20 bases lay between the germline ends. The V gene's germline CDR1 is MNHEY and CDR2 SVGAGI. The CDR3 is 15 residues long.

The V gene is TRBV2, the J gene TRBJ1-1, with a weak D call TRBD1 (6 bases). The ends were cut back, 4 bases at V and 1 base at J, with 7 bases in the middle. The germline V gene encodes CDR1 SNHLY and CDR2 FYNNEI. This CDR3 has 13 residues. CDR3 DNA sequence: TGTGCCAGCAGTGGGACAGCGAACACTGAAGCTTTCTTT. Translated, it gives CASSGTANTEAFF.

The chain recombines TRBV9 with TRBJ2-7, with D tentatively TRBD1 (6 bases). CDR3 length equals 15 residues. Trimming took off 2 bases at V and 5 bases at J, with 17 bases between the two ends. Germline assignment: CDR1 SGDLS and CDR2 YYNGEE. DNA of the CDR3: TGTGCCAGCAGCGTTCAACAGGGTTCCCTAAACGAGCAGTACTTC. This sequence encodes CASSVQQGSLNEQYF.